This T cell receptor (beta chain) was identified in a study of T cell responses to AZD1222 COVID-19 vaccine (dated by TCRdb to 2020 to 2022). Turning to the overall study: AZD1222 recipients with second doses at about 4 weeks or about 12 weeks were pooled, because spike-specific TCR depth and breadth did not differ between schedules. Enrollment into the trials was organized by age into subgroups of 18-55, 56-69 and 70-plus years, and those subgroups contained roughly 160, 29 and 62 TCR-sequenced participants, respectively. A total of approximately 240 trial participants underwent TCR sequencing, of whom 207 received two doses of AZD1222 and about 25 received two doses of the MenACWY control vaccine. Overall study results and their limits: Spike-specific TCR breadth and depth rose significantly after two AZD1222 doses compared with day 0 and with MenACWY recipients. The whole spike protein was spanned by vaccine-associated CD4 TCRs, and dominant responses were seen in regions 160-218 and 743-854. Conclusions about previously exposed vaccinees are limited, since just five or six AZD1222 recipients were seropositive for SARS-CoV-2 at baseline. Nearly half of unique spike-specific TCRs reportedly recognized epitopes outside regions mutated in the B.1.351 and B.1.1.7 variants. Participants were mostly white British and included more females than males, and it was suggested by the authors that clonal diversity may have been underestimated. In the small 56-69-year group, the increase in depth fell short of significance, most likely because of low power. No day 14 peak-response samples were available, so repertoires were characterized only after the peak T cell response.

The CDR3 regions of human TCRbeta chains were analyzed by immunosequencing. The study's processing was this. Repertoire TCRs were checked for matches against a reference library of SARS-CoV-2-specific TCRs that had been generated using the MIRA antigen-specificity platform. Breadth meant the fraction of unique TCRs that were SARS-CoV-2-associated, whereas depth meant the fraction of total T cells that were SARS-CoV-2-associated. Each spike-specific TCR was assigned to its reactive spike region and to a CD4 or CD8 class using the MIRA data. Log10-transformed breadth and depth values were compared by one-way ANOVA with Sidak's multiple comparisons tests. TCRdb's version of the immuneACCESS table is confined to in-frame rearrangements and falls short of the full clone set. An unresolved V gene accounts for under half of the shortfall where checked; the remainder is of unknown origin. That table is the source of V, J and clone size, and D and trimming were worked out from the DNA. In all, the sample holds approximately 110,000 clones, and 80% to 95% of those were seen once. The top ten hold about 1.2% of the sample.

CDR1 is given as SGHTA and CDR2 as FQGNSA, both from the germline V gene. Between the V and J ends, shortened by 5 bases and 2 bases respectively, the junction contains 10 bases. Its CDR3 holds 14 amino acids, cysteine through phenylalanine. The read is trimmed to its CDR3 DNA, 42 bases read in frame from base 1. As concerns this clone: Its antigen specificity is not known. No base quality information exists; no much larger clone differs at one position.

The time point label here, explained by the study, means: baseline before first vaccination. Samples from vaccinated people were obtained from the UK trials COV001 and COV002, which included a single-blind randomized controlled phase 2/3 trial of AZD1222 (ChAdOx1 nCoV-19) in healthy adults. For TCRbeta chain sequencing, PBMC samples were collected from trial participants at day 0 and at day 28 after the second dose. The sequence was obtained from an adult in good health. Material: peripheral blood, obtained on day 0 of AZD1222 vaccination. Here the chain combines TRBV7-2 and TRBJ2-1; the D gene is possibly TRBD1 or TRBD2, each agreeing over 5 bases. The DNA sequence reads TGTGCCAGCAGCCCGGGACGGGCCTACAATGAGCAGTTCTTC. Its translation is CASSPGRAYNEQFF.